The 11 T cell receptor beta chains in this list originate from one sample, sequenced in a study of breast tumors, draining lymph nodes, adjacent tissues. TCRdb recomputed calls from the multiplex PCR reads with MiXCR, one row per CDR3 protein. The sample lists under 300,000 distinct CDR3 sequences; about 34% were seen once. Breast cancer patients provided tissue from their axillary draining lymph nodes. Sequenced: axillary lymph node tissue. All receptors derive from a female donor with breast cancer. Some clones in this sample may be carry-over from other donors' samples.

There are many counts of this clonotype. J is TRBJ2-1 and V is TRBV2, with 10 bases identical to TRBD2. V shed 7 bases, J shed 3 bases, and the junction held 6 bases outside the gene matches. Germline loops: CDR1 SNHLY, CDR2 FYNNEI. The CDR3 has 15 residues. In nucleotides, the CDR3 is TGTGCCAGCATGCCGCTAGCGGGAGTCTACAATGAGCAGTTCTTC. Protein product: CASMPLAGVYNEQFF.

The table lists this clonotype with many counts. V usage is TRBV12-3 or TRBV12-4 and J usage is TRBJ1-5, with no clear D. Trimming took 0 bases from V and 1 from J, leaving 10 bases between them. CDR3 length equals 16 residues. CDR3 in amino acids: CASSLATTGSNQPQHF. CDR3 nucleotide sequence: TGTGCCAGCAGTTTAGCGACGACCGGCAGCAATCAGCCCCAGCATTTT.

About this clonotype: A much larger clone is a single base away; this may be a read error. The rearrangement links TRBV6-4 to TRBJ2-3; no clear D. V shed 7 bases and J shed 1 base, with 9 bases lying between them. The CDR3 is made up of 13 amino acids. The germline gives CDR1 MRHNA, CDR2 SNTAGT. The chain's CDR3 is CASKPRGTDTQYF. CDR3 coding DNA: TGTGCCAGCAAGCCACGGGGCACAGATACGCAGTATTTT.

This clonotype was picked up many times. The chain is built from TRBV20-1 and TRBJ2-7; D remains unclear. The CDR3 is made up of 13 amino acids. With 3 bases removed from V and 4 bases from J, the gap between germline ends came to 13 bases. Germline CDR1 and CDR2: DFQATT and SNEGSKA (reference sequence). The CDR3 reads CSASGQPNYEQYF. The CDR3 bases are TGCAGTGCTAGCGGGCAGCCAAATTACGAGCAGTACTTC.

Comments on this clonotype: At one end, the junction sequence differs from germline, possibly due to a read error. CDR3 coding DNA: TGTGCTAGCAGCACCGGGACCCCTAACACCGGGGAGCTGTTTTTT. Translating gives CASSTGTPNTGELFF. This chain joins TRBV7-9 and TRBJ2-2; the D gene could be TRBD1 or TRBD2 (5 bases each). CDR3 length: 15 residues. The germline V gene encodes CDR1 SEHNR and CDR2 FQNEAQ (reference sequence). Complete variable domain (other parts from reference TRBV7-9 and TRBJ2-2): DTGVSQNPRHKITKRGQNVTFRCDPISEHNRLYWYRQTLGQGPEFLTYFQNEAQLEKSRLLSDRFSAERPKGSFSTLEIQRTEQGDSAMYLCASSTGTPNTGELFFGEGSRLTVL.

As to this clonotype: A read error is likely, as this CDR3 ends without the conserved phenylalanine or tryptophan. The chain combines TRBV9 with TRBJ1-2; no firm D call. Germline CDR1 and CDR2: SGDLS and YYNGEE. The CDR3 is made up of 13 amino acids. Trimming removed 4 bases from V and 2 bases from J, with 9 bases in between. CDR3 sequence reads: CASSPVQNYGYTS. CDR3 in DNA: TGTGCCAGCAGCCCCGTACAGAACTATGGCTACACCTCC.

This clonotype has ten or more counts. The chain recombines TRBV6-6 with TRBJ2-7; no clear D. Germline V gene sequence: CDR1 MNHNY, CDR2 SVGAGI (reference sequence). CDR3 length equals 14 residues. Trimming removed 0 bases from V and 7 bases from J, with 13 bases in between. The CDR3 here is CASSYSKRAGEQYF. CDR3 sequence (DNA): TGTGCCAGCAGTTACTCGAAAAGGGCCGGTGAGCAGTACTTC.

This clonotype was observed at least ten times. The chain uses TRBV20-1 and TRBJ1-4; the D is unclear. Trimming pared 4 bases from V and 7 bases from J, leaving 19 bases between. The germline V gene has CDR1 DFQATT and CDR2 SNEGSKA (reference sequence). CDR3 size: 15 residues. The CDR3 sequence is CSAIRRGPSGEKLFF. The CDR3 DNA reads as TGCAGTGCTATACGGAGAGGCCCCTCGGGTGAAAAACTGTTTTTT.

CDR3: CASSSPTSGGAGELFF. CDR3 coding DNA: TGTGCCAGCAGCTCCCCGACTAGCGGGGGCGCCGGGGAGCTGTTTTTT. This chain uses TRBV6-5 with TRBJ2-2, with TRBD2 identical over 12 bases. After removal of 6 bases from V and 6 bases from J, the junction contained 8 bases not matched to a gene. The CDR3 consists of 16 residues. Germline V gives CDR1 MNHEY, CDR2 SVGAGI.

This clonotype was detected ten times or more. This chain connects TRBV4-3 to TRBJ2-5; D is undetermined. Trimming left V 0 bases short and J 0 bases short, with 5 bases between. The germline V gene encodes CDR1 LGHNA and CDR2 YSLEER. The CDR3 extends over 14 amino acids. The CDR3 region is CASSQDTYQETQYF. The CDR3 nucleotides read TGCGCCAGCAGCCAAGATACGTACCAAGAGACCCAGTACTTC.

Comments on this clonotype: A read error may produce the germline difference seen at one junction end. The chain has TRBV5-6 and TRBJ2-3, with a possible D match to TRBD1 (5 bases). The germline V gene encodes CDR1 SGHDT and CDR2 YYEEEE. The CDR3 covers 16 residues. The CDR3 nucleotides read TGTGCCAGCGGGGCCTGGAAGCCCCCGAACACAGATACGCAATATTTT. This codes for CASGAWKPPNTDTQYF.